This entry lists 20 T cell receptor beta chains sequenced from one sample in a study of blood T cell repertoires in COVID-19. The protocol was immunoSEQ multiplex PCR, while the TCRdb copy is restricted to in-frame clones and leaves out a portion. The sample has roughly 44,000 clones, about 87% seen once. Specimen: peripheral blood. These receptor sequences come from a man older than 75 with acute or convalescent COVID-19.

The chain couples TRBV29-1 to TRBJ1-1; D is ambiguous. The CDR3 sequence is 13 residues long. Trimming shortened V by 5 bases and J by 0 bases, and 10 bases separated the two germline ends. Germline-derived CDR1 and CDR2 are SQVTM and ANQGSEA. The DNA of the CDR3 is TGCAGCGTTAATCTCAGGTTGAACACTGAAGCTTTCTTT. Its translation is CSVNLRLNTEAFF.

Concerning this clone itself: One end of the junction fails to match germline, which may point to a read error. This sequence joins TRBV30 and TRBJ1-4; TRBD1 matches 7 bases. The CDR3 spans 15 residues. In germline, CDR1 is GTSNPN, CDR2 SVGIG (reference sequence). The CDR3 sequence: CAWSVSGTASEKLFF. CDR3 DNA sequence: TGTGCCTGGAGTGTTTCCGGGACAGCGAGTGAAAAGCTGTTTTTT.

The chain employs TRBV30 and TRBJ2-4; D may be TRBD1 (6 bases). CDR1 GTSNPN and CDR2 SVGIG come from the germline V gene (reference sequence). The CDR3 spans 14 residues. The V and J ends lost 5 bases and 1 base respectively, with 12 bases between them. CDR3 in amino acids: CAWRTTGAKNIQYF. The CDR3 nucleotides are TGTGCCTGGCGAACAACAGGGGCCAAAAACATTCAGTACTTC.

The chain has TRBV27 and TRBJ1-1; D is unresolved. CDR3 size: 13 residues. Germline V gene lookup returns CDR1 MNHEY and CDR2 SMNVEV (reference sequence). V was clipped by 6 bases and J by 5 bases, with 13 bases between them. The CDR3 DNA reads as TGTGCCAGCAGGGCGGGCGGGTTGACTGAAGCTTTCTTT. It specifies CASRAGGLTEAFF.

V is TRBV9 and J is TRBJ2-5; D is ambiguous. V was trimmed by 2 bases and J by 1 base, leaving 15 bases between them. The germline CDR1 and CDR2 sequences are SGDLS and YYNGEE. The length of the CDR3 is 16 residues. The CDR3 coding sequence is TGTGCCAGCAGCGTTAGATCGAGCGCCTCCCAAGAGACCCAGTACTTC. This sequence encodes CASSVRSSASQETQYF.

The chain is built from TRBV19 and TRBJ2-1, with TRBD1 identical over 8 bases. V lost 7 bases and J lost 3; bases outside the gene matches: 11. CDR1 is LNHDA, CDR2 SQIVND, per germline (reference sequence). CDR3 length: 16 residues. CDR3 loop: CASTPRQGKIYNEQFF. Written as DNA, the CDR3 is TGTGCCAGTACGCCACGACAGGGGAAGATCTACAATGAGCAGTTCTTC.

This clone was seen only once. This sequence joins TRBV7-9 and TRBJ1-5; D is unresolved. V was clipped by 2 bases and J by 9 bases, with 8 bases between them. CDR1 and CDR2 from the germline V gene are SEHNR and FQNEAQ (reference sequence). This CDR3 is 12 amino acids long. Written as DNA, the CDR3 is TGTGCCAGCAGCTTATCTAATTCGCCCCAGCATTTT. It specifies CASSLSNSPQHF.

The V and J genes are TRBV4-2 and TRBJ1-5; D is unclear. CDR1 LGHNA and CDR2 YNFKEQ come from the germline V gene. This CDR3 spans 15 amino acids. V lost 0 bases to trimming and J lost 4 bases, with 10 bases between them. The chain's CDR3 is CASSQEADLNQPQHF. The CDR3 DNA is TGTGCCAGCAGCCAAGAGGCCGATCTGAATCAGCCCCAGCATTTT.

This chain joins TRBV3-1 (or the pseudogene TRBV3-2) and TRBJ2-3; D unclear. CDR1 and CDR2 (germline): LGHDT, YNNKEL (reference sequence). Trimming cost V 5 bases and J 1 base, with 10 bases left between them. CDR3 length equals 14 residues. The CDR3 coding sequence is TGTGCCAGCAGCTCCCTGACTGGCACAGATACGCAGTATTTT. Translation: CASSSLTGTDTQYF.

CDR3 sequence reads: CASSSVGQPQHF. The CDR3 region has the DNA TGTGCCAGTAGCTCCGTCGGTCAGCCCCAGCATTTT. The rearrangement links TRBV19 to TRBJ1-5; D gene ambiguous. From germline, CDR1 is LNHDA and CDR2 SQIVND (reference sequence). Trimming removed 6 bases at V and 6 bases at J, with 9 bases between. This CDR3 contains 12 residues. The full variable domain, with the rest looked up from reference TRBV19 and TRBJ1-5, is DGGITQSPKYLFRKEGQNVTLSCEQNLNHDAMYWYRQDPGQGLRLIYYSQIVNDFQKGDIAEGYSVSREKKESFPLTVTSAQKNPTAFYLCASSSVGQPQHFGDGTRLSIL.

The V call is TRBV10-3, the J call TRBJ2-7; weak D call: TRBD1 (6 bases). The CDR3 is made up of 14 amino acids. The germline gives CDR1 ENHRY, CDR2 SYGVKD. Trimming removed 6 bases from V and 0 bases from J, with 12 bases in between. The chain's CDR3 is CAIRRTESSYEQYF. The CDR3 coding sequence is TGTGCCATCAGGAGGACAGAGAGCTCCTACGAGCAGTACTTC.

V gene TRBV6-5 combines with J gene TRBJ1-1; weak D call: TRBD1 (6 bases). Trimming pared 11 bases from V and 4 bases from J, leaving 11 bases between. This CDR3 comprises 11 residues. Germline V gene lookup returns CDR1 MNHEY and CDR2 SVGAGI. In DNA form, the CDR3 reads TGTGCCGCGAGGGGGGGCACTGAAGCTTTCTTT. It codes for CAARGGTEAFF.

The chain is built from TRBV2 and TRBJ1-2; TRBD1 matches 7 bases. This CDR3 spans 15 amino acids. The junction had 17 bases not matched to a gene; V was cut back by 10 bases and J by 6 bases. The germline CDR1 and CDR2 sequences are SNHLY and FYNNEI. The CDR3 coding sequence is TGTGCCACCAAACAGGGATCCACAGGGACAGATGGCTACACCTTC. Amino acids: CATKQGSTGTDGYTF.

This chain uses TRBV27 with TRBJ1-6, with D perhaps matching TRBD1 (6 bases). The germline CDR1 and CDR2 sequences are MNHEY and SMNVEV (reference sequence). V was clipped by 6 bases and J by 5 bases, with 14 bases between them. The CDR3 spans 15 residues. The CDR3 bases are TGTGCCAGCAGATCCTCGGACAGTAATAATTCACCCCTCCACTTT. Translated: CASRSSDSNNSPLHF.

The CDR3 loop is CASSLTLNTEAFF. The DNA of the CDR3 is TGCGCCAGCAGCCTCACACTGAACACTGAAGCTTTCTTT. J is TRBJ1-1 and V is TRBV4-1, with unresolved D. Trimming removed 4 bases from V and 0 bases from J, with 6 bases in between. Germline V gene lookup returns CDR1 MGHRA and CDR2 YSYEKL. The CDR3 is 13 residues long.

This sequence joins TRBV18 and TRBJ2-6; the D gene is possibly TRBD1 (5 bases). Trimming took 4 bases from V and 0 from J, leaving 10 bases between them. CDR3 length equals 16 residues. Germline CDR1 KGHSH, CDR2 LQKENI. CDR3: CASSQRQPSGANVLTF. CDR3 sequence (DNA): TGTGCCAGCTCACAAAGACAGCCCTCTGGGGCCAACGTCCTGACTTTC.

This rearrangement joins TRBV6-5 to TRBJ2-7; TRBD2 aligns across 10 bases. The CDR3 sequence is 15 residues long. V trimming: 6 bases; J trimming: 3 bases; junction bases outside the gene matches: 8. Germline V lookup: CDR1 MNHEY, CDR2 SVGAGI. CDR3 DNA: TGTGCCAGCAGAGCCTGGACTAGCGGAAACTACGAGCAGTACTTC. Its translation: CASRAWTSGNYEQYF.

J is TRBJ1-5 and V is TRBV7-8, with TRBD1 matching over 7 bases. V shed 5 bases, J shed 8 bases, and the junction held 18 bases outside the gene matches. Germline CDR1 SGHVS, CDR2 FQNEAQ. CDR3 length: 17 residues. CDR3: CASSLSTDRRPSEPQHF. CDR3 coding DNA: TGTGCCAGCAGCCTATCGACGGACAGGCGCCCCTCGGAGCCCCAGCATTTT.

The chain combines TRBV7-9 with TRBJ2-3; tentative D call: TRBD1 (5 bases). The V gene lost 5 bases and the J gene lost 0 bases, with 12 bases spanning the gap. Germline CDR1 and CDR2: SEHNR and FQNEAQ (reference sequence). There are 15 residues in the CDR3. The CDR3 DNA is TGTGCCAGCAGCCCACAGGCCACTAGCACAGATACGCAGTATTTT. Encoded protein: CASSPQATSTDTQYF.

This chain connects TRBV6-5 to TRBJ1-5; 7 bases are shared with TRBD1. CDR1 and CDR2 from the germline V gene are MNHEY and SVGAGI. V shed 4 bases and J 6 bases; nucleotides not matched to a gene: 6. The CDR3 extends over 14 amino acids. CDR3 nucleotides: TGTGCCAGCAGTTTGAGACAGGGTAGTCAGCCCCAGCATTTT. This codes for CASSLRQGSQPQHF.